A single T cell receptor (beta chain) is shown here with its context. What it binds is unknown. It was from PBMCs that CD4+ and CD8+ T cells were sorted. As the sequencing template, cDNA was produced by extracting RNA and reverse transcribing it. Repertoires were generated with immunoSEQ multiplex PCR, while TCRdb's copy carries only in-frame clones and drops some. This table has roughly 200,000 clones, 56% appearing once. The record originates from a study of CD8+ T cells in alopecia areata. Findings of the study overall: Sharing of TCR sequences between patients (possibly for HLA-related reasons) was less clear than in mice. Scalp lesions, especially in alopecia totalis/universalis, had higher clonality than normal scalp. Scalp samples also yield sequences from resident alphabeta T cells of normal skin.

This clonotype was obtained from a human donor in good health. Sequencing was done on a sample of CD8+ T cells sorted from blood.

The CDR3 is CASSFTDGKNIQYF. In DNA, the CDR3 is TGTGCCAGCAGCTTTACGGATGGCAAAAACATTCAGTACTTC. The chain recombines TRBV7-9 with TRBJ2-4; D call uncertain. The CDR3 covers 14 residues. Trimming removed 3 bases at V and 3 bases at J, with 9 bases between. Germline assignment: CDR1 SEHNR and CDR2 FQNEAQ (reference sequence). Based on the CDR3 plus reference TRBV7-9 and TRBJ2-4, the full variable domain is DTGVSQNPRHKITKRGQNVTFRCDPISEHNRLYWYRQTLGQGPEFLTYFQNEAQLEKSRLLSDRFSAERPKGSFSTLEIQRTEQGDSAMYLCASSFTDGKNIQYFGAGTRLSVL.